Each of the 21 T cell receptor beta chains below was sequenced from the same sample in a study of T cell repertoires in cytomegalovirus infection. A single record per CDR3 protein comes from TCRdb applying MiXCR to the reads. The sample consists of about 740,000 distinct CDR3 sequences, 35% to 45% of them appearing once. Sequencing used PBMCs. Receptors were obtained from a human donor in good health (CMV status not recorded). Some clones in this sample may be carry-over from other donors' samples.

To note about this clonotype: The conserved phenylalanine or tryptophan is not found at the CDR3 terminus, so this likely reflects a read error. The J gene is TRBJ2-1, the V gene TRBV7-8; a possible D gene is TRBD1 (6 bases). Germline V gene sequence: CDR1 SGHVS, CDR2 FQNEAQ. This CDR3 is built from 14 residues. With 2 bases removed from V and 7 bases from J, the gap between germline ends came to 12 bases. The CDR3: CASSLSARGNEQFL. DNA for the CDR3: TGTGCCAGCAGCTTATCCGCAAGGGGGAATGAGCAGTTCTTA.

The rearrangement uses TRBV29-1 and TRBJ2-5, with TRBD1 identical over 8 bases. The J segment lost 4 bases and the V segment lost 4 bases, leaving 2 bases of the junction unmatched. This CDR3 is 12 amino acids long. CDR1 and CDR2 (germline): SQVTM, ANQGSEA. CDR3 residues: CSVAQGVETQYF. As DNA, the CDR3 is TGCAGCGTTGCACAGGGGGTAGAGACCCAGTACTTC.

This clonotype was picked up a small number of times. The V and J genes are TRBV28 and TRBJ1-1; TRBD1 might be the D (6 bases). The CDR3 sequence is 16 residues long. Trimming took 8 bases from V and 4 from J, leaving 23 bases between them. CDR1 MDHEN and CDR2 SYDVKM come from the germline V gene. DNA of the CDR3: TGTGCCAGCCAGTCCCCGGGGGGGGGCGCGGGCACTGAAGCTTTCTTT. This gives the protein CASQSPGGGAGTEAFF.

This clonotype was seen a handful of times. The chain combines TRBV7-8 with TRBJ2-3; 11 positions match TRBD2. The V and J ends lost 4 bases and 2 bases, in that order; junction bases with no gene match: 11. The CDR3 spans 18 residues. Germline CDR1 SGHVS, CDR2 FQNEAQ. This chain's CDR3 is CASSSILAGGPNTDTQYF. In DNA, the CDR3 is TGTGCCAGCAGCTCGATCTTAGCGGGGGGGCCAAACACAGATACGCAGTATTTT.

This clonotype appeared a few times. The V call is TRBV7-2, the J call TRBJ1-1, with 7 bases that match TRBD1. The ends lost 5 bases at V and 7 bases at J; junction bases unmatched: 13. The CDR3 is 15 amino acids. The germline gives CDR1 SGHTA, CDR2 FQGNSA. This CDR3 reads CASSPSPGQSFEAFF. As DNA, the CDR3 is TGTGCCAGCAGCCCAAGTCCGGGACAGTCCTTTGAAGCTTTCTTT.

The chain couples TRBV4-2 to TRBJ2-1; 7 bases are a match to TRBD2. The CDR3 runs to 18 residues. The V gene end was trimmed by 0 bases and the J gene end by 3 bases; junction bases not matched to a gene: 11. Germline CDR1 LGHNA, CDR2 YNFKEQ. CDR3 amino acids: CASSQELLAARYYNEQFF. The CDR3 bases are TGTGCCAGCAGCCAAGAGTTGCTAGCGGCCCGCTACTACAATGAGCAGTTCTTC.

The table lists this clonotype with a count of one. The chain employs TRBV9 and TRBJ1-2; 8 nucleotides agree with TRBD1. Per germline, CDR1 SGDLS and CDR2 YYNGEE. The CDR3 contains 13 residues. The junction had 5 bases not matched to a gene; V was cut back by 2 bases and J by 8 bases. The CDR3 DNA is TGTGCCAGCAGCGTCCAGGGGGCTGACGGCTACACCTTC. This gives the protein CASSVQGADGYTF.

The J gene is TRBJ1-2, the V gene TRBV12-3 or TRBV12-4, with 9 bases fitting TRBD1. The CDR3 covers 15 residues. J lost 5 bases, V lost 5 bases, and 9 bases had no gene match. CDR3: CASSPPGQGRYGYTF. DNA for the CDR3: TGTGCCAGCAGTCCCCCGGGACAGGGACGATATGGCTACACCTTC.

V gene TRBV7-9 combines with J gene TRBJ1-6; 8 bases line up with TRBD1. CDR3 length: 15 residues. V shed 5 bases, J shed 6 bases, and the junction held 6 bases outside the gene matches. Per the germline V gene, CDR1 is SEHNR and CDR2 is FQNEAQ (reference sequence). CDR3 protein: CASSPDRAGNSPLHF. Here the CDR3 DNA reads TGTGCCAGCAGCCCGGACAGGGCTGGTAATTCACCCCTCCACTTT.

The chain employs TRBV18 and TRBJ1-1; perhaps TRBD1 as D (5 bases). Germline V gene lookup returns CDR1 KGHSH and CDR2 LQKENI. The CDR3 is 16 amino acids. The V end was cut by 0 bases, the J end by 1 base, with 12 bases between. Here the CDR3 DNA reads TGTGCCAGCTCACCACCGGCGAGGGGAGGGAACACTGAAGCTTTCTTT. Translated: CASSPPARGGNTEAFF.

This clonotype was observed a handful of times. The J gene is TRBJ1-4, the V gene TRBV7-6, with 9 bases identical to TRBD1. The trim removed 0 bases at V and 5 bases at J, leaving 10 bases unmatched. Germline V CDR1 and CDR2: SGHVS, FNYEAQ. The CDR3 contains 18 residues. CDR3 bases: TGTGCCAGCAGCTTAGCGAGTGAGGACAGGGGCGGGAATGAAAAACTGTTTTTT. The encoded protein is CASSLASEDRGGNEKLFF.

The V call is TRBV2, the J call TRBJ2-7, with 8 bases identical to TRBD2. This CDR3 is 14 amino acids long. CDR1 and CDR2 (germline): SNHLY, FYNNEI. The V segment lost 4 bases and the J segment 4 bases; nucleotides outside the gene matches: 6. CDR3: CASSVSGGEYEQYF. In nucleotides, the CDR3 is TGTGCCAGCAGTGTATCCGGGGGGGAATACGAGCAGTACTTC.

The V and J genes are TRBV7-9 and TRBJ2-1; D remains unclear. The germline V gene has CDR1 SEHNR and CDR2 FQNEAQ (reference sequence). The V end lost 2 bases, the J end lost 4 bases, and 6 bases lay between the germline ends. CDR3 length: 13 amino acids. This CDR3 reads CASSLPAYNEQFF. In DNA, the CDR3 is TGTGCCAGCAGCTTACCGGCGTACAATGAGCAGTTCTTC.

In this sample, this clonotype turned up many times. The chain joins TRBV7-2 to TRBJ2-7; a weak D match, TRBD2 (7 bases). Germline V gene lookup returns CDR1 SGHTA and CDR2 FQGNSA. V was shortened by 7 bases and J by 1 base, with 20 bases between the two germline ends. CDR3 size: 16 residues. The CDR3 DNA reads TGTGCCAGCAACCTACTAGGGGGAGGGGGTTCCTACGAGCAGTACTTC. Protein sequence: CASNLLGGGGSYEQYF. The full variable domain, with the rest looked up from reference TRBV7-2 and TRBJ2-7, is GAGVSQSPSNKVTEKGKDVELRCDPISGHTALYWYRQSLGQGLEFLIYFQGNSAPDKSGLPSDRFSAERTGGSVSTLTIQRTQQEDSAVYLCASNLLGGGGSYEQYFGPGTRLTVT.

This clonotype was counted only a few times. The chain couples TRBV5-4 to TRBJ1-1; TRBD1 agrees at 11 bases. Unmatched junction bases numbered 9, after V lost 4 bases and J lost 1 base. Germline CDR1 reads SGHNT; CDR2 reads YYREEE (reference sequence). The CDR3 length is 17 residues. The CDR3 DNA follows: TGTGCCAGCAGCCCCCCCGAAGGACAGGGGGCGAACACTGAAGCTTTCTTT. Translating gives CASSPPEGQGANTEAFF.

This clonotype showed up many times. The chain links TRBV20-1 to TRBJ2-7; 8 nucleotides agree with TRBD1. J lost 3 bases, V lost 0 bases, and 4 bases had no gene match. The germline gives CDR1 DFQATT, CDR2 SNEGSKA (reference sequence). This CDR3 contains 14 residues. CDR3 loop: CSAREGQAYYEQYF. The CDR3 nucleotides read TGCAGTGCTAGAGAGGGACAGGCCTACTACGAGCAGTACTTC.

This chain links TRBV15 with TRBJ2-1, with 9 bases that match TRBD2. The CDR3 has 17 residues. Germline V gene lookup returns CDR1 LNHNV and CDR2 YYDKDF (reference sequence). The V and J ends lost 0 bases and 2 bases, in that order; junction bases with no gene match: 5. Here the CDR3 DNA reads TGTGCCACCAGCAGAGAGAGAGGACTAGCGCCCTACAATGAGCAGTTCTTC. Its protein product is CATSRERGLAPYNEQFF. The whole variable domain, filled in from reference TRBV15 and TRBJ2-1, reads DAMVIQNPRYQVTQFGKPVTLSCSQTLNHNVMYWYQQKSSQAPKLLFHYYDKDFNNEADTPDNFQSRRPNTSFCFLDIRSPGLGDTAMYLCATSRERGLAPYNEQFFGPGTRLTVL.

This sequence joins TRBV10-3 and TRBJ1-4; D call uncertain. V lost 7 bases and J lost 0, with 9 bases in between. CDR1 is ENHRY and CDR2 is SYGVKD in the germline V gene. The CDR3 extends over 14 amino acids. The CDR3 sequence is CAIIEVATNEKLFF. The CDR3 nucleotides read TGTGCCATCATTGAAGTTGCAACTAATGAAAAACTGTTTTTT.

This clonotype was seen a few times. The rearrangement joins TRBV5-4 to TRBJ1-6, with TRBD1 identical over 10 bases. Germline V gene sequence: CDR1 SGHNT, CDR2 YYREEE (reference sequence). With V trimmed by 4 bases and J by 7 bases, 8 bases remained unmatched. The length of the CDR3 is 16 residues. In nucleotides, the CDR3 is TGTGCCAGCAGCCCGGACAGGGGGGTAGGGAATTCACCCCTCCACTTT. This translates into CASSPDRGVGNSPLHF.

The sample holds a few counts of this clonotype. The chain joins TRBV4-2 to TRBJ1-2; D might be TRBD1 (6 bases). From germline, CDR1 is LGHNA and CDR2 YNFKEQ. This CDR3 comprises 15 residues. Trimming cost V 3 bases and J 0 bases, with 11 bases left between them. CDR3 DNA: TGTGCCAGCAGCCAGACGGACAGAGCTAACTATGGCTACACCTTC. Protein product: CASSQTDRANYGYTF.

This clonotype was counted a few times. The gene calls are TRBV10-3 and TRBJ1-2; TRBD1 agrees at 10 bases. This CDR3 contains 16 residues. The V segment lost 5 bases and the J segment 7 bases; nucleotides outside the gene matches: 13. Germline V CDR1 and CDR2: ENHRY, SYGVKD. CDR3 in DNA: TGTGCCATCAGTACGGGACAGGGGATGCATAGACTTGGCTACACCTTC. Its translation: CAISTGQGMHRLGYTF.